What follows are 18 T cell receptor beta chains derived from one specimen sequenced in a study of shared clonotypes between healthy human individuals. Repertoires were generated with immunoSEQ multiplex PCR, while TCRdb's copy carries only in-frame clones and drops some. The data hold under 850,000 clones, with approximately 77% observed a single time. The sequenced sample was memory CD4+ T cells sorted from blood. As for subset: CD45RA-negative fraction. These TCRs come from a woman in her twenties or thirties in good health.

J is TRBJ2-7 and V is TRBV27, with D possibly TRBD2 on 5 matching bases. Germline V gene data show CDR1 as MNHEY and CDR2 as SMNVEV (reference sequence). Trimming removed 2 bases from V and 5 bases from J, with 13 bases in between. The CDR3 runs to 14 residues. The CDR3 here is CASSLRGRRDEQYF. The CDR3 DNA reads TGTGCCAGCAGTTTACGTGGGAGACGCGACGAGCAGTACTTC.

This clone was detected only a few times. The chain uses TRBV2 and TRBJ2-6, with 7 bases that match TRBD2. J was trimmed by 2 bases and V by 5 bases; bases with no gene match: 12. The CDR3 spans 18 residues. Germline CDR1 reads SNHLY; CDR2 reads FYNNEI. The CDR3 bases are TGTGCCAGCAGTCCCGGACTAGGTGGAGGGGCTGGGGCCAACGTCCTGACTTTC. Translated: CASSPGLGGGAGANVLTF. Together with reference TRBV2 and TRBJ2-6, the CDR3 gives the full variable domain: EPEVTQTPSHQVTQMGQEVILRCVPISNHLYFYWYRQILGQKVEFLVSFYNNEISEKSEIFDDQFSVERPDGSNFTLKIRSTKLEDSAMYFCASSPGLGGGAGANVLTFGAGSRLTVL.

This clone was seen a few times. V and J are TRBV6-1 and TRBJ2-7; TRBD1 matches at 8 bases. This CDR3 region has 13 residues. V lost 5 bases to trimming and J lost 1 base; unmatched junction nucleotides: 1. CDR1 MNHNS and CDR2 SASEGT come from the germline V gene. CDR3 bases: TGTGCCAGCAGTCGGGACAGGTCCTACGAGCAGTACTTC. Protein: CASSRDRSYEQYF.

This chain joins TRBV19 and TRBJ2-6, with 8 nucleotides matching TRBD1. CDR3 length: 18 amino acids. CDR1 is LNHDA and CDR2 is SQIVND in the germline V gene (reference sequence). The junction had 7 bases not matched to a gene; V was cut back by 3 bases and J by 0 bases. As DNA, the CDR3 is TGTGCCAGTAGTATGCTGGGACAGGCGTTCTCTGGGGCCAACGTCCTGACTTTC. This encodes CASSMLGQAFSGANVLTF.

The chain links TRBV28 to TRBJ2-2, with D perhaps assigned TRBD1 or TRBD2 (5 bases each). This CDR3 is 16 amino acids long. V shed 4 bases and J shed 4 bases, with 16 bases lying between them. CDR1 and CDR2 (germline): MDHEN, SYDVKM. In nucleotides, the CDR3 is TGTGCCAGCAGTTCCGAGGGGTCTATCATCACCGGGGAGCTGTTTTTT. This translates into CASSSEGSIITGELFF.

This clone was found a few times. The CDR3 sequence: CASSVMVEQFF. In DNA, the CDR3 is TGTGCCAGCAGTGTTATGGTTGAGCAGTTCTTC. The V call is TRBV2, the J call TRBJ2-1; D not resolved. Trimming shortened V by 4 bases and J by 9 bases, and 7 bases separated the two germline ends. Germline V CDR1 and CDR2: SNHLY, FYNNEI. The CDR3 spans 11 residues.

J is TRBJ1-2 and V is TRBV29-1, with 11 bases lining up with TRBD1. The CDR3 runs 13 residues. V lost 3 bases, J lost 5 bases, and 2 bases stayed unmatched. Germline V gene lookup returns CDR1 SQVTM and CDR2 ANQGSEA. This chain's CDR3 is CSVDGTGGYGYTF. For the CDR3, the DNA is TGCAGCGTTGACGGGACAGGGGGGTATGGCTACACCTTC.

This clone was detected a few times. The chain employs TRBV2 and TRBJ1-1, with 9 positions matching TRBD1. The CDR3 runs to 14 residues. Germline CDR1 is SNHLY and CDR2 is FYNNEI. V was pared by 6 bases and J by 4 bases, with 6 bases of the junction left unmatched. CDR3 loop: CASRGDREGTEAFF. CDR3 coding DNA: TGTGCCAGCAGGGGGGACAGGGAGGGCACTGAAGCTTTCTTT.

Worth noting for this clone: Additional DNA sequences in this sample encode the identical CDR3. The chain joins TRBV28 to TRBJ1-5, with no clear D. CDR3 size: 12 residues. Trimming took off 5 bases at V and 4 bases at J, with 6 bases between the two ends. Looked up from germline, CDR1 is MDHEN and CDR2 is SYDVKM. CDR3 protein: CASSPMNQPQHF. The CDR3 region has the DNA TGTGCCAGCAGTCCGATGAATCAGCCCCAGCATTTT.

This clone has only a few counts. Other DNA sequences in the sample encode the same CDR3. The chain employs TRBV18 and TRBJ2-2; TRBD1 matches 8 bases. In germline, CDR1 is KGHSH, CDR2 LQKENI. This CDR3 spans 15 amino acids. The V gene end was trimmed by 3 bases and the J gene end by 1 base; junction bases not matched to a gene: 1. The CDR3 is CASSPGTGNTGELFF. The CDR3 DNA sequence: TGTGCCAGCTCACCCGGGACAGGGAACACCGGGGAGCTGTTTTTT.

As for this clone: In the same sample, other DNA sequences code for this CDR3. The chain recombines TRBV7-2 with TRBJ1-3; D is uncertain. V was shortened by 2 bases and J by 0 bases, with 8 bases between the two germline ends. This CDR3 comprises 15 residues. Germline CDR1 SGHTA, CDR2 FQGNSA. CDR3 protein: CASSLREGSGNTIYF. CDR3 nucleotide sequence: TGTGCCAGCAGCTTACGGGAAGGCTCTGGAAACACCATATATTTT.

The chain carries TRBV7-3 and TRBJ2-1; the D call may be TRBD1 or TRBD2 (6 bases each). The CDR3 is 13 residues long. Trimming cost V 3 bases and J 7 bases, with 10 bases left between them. The germline V gene encodes CDR1 SGHTA and CDR2 FQGTGA. This chain's CDR3 is CASSFPGANEQFF. The CDR3 coding sequence is TGTGCCAGCAGCTTTCCGGGGGCGAATGAGCAGTTCTTC. Full variable domain (rest looked up from reference TRBV7-3 and TRBJ2-1): GAGVSQTPSNKVTEKGKYVELRCDPISGHTALYWYRQSLGQGPEFLIYFQGTGAADDSGLPNDRFFAVRPEGSVSTLKIQRTERGDSAVYLCASSFPGANEQFFGPGTRLTVL.

This sequence joins TRBV7-9 and TRBJ1-1; TRBD1 aligns across 7 bases. Germline CDR1 SEHNR, CDR2 FQNEAQ (reference sequence). This CDR3 spans 15 amino acids. The trim removed 4 bases at V and 3 bases at J, leaving 8 bases unmatched. Here the CDR3 reads CASSSTGRRYTEAFF. The CDR3 region has the DNA TGTGCCAGCAGCTCGACAGGGCGTCGGTACACTGAAGCTTTCTTT.

This clone showed up just once. The chain carries TRBV28 and TRBJ1-1; D perhaps matches TRBD1 (5 bases). CDR3 length: 13 amino acids. Trimming removed 3 bases from V and 14 bases from J, with 19 bases in between. Germline-derived CDR1 and CDR2 are MDHEN and SYDVKM. The CDR3 protein is CASSFLGPQGIFF. In DNA form, the CDR3 reads TGTGCCAGCAGTTTTTTAGGTCCCCAGGGAATCTTCTTT.

This clone was observed a handful of times. CDR3 DNA sequence: TGTGCCAGCTCACCACCAGGTGTAAGCTCCTACAATGAGCAGTTCTTC. It encodes CASSPPGVSSYNEQFF. The J gene is TRBJ2-1, the V gene TRBV18; D is unclear. The CDR3 contains 16 residues. The germline CDR1 and CDR2 sequences are KGHSH and LQKENI. V gave up 0 bases and J gave up 0 bases, with 9 bases separating them.

The chain employs TRBV5-1 and TRBJ2-7; 9 bases map to TRBD2. The CDR3 consists of 17 residues. Germline assignment: CDR1 SGHRS and CDR2 YFSETQ. Germline trimming cut 0 bases from V and 3 bases from J; bases unmatched to any gene: 10. The CDR3 loop is CASSLGKAGGPLYEQYF. CDR3 nucleotide sequence: TGCGCCAGCAGCTTGGGGAAAGCGGGAGGCCCCCTCTACGAGCAGTACTTC.

The V gene is TRBV4-3, the J gene TRBJ2-7; the D gene is possibly TRBD2 (5 bases). Germline V CDR1 and CDR2: LGHNA, YSLEER. CDR3 length: 16 residues. V was trimmed by 0 bases and J by 4 bases, leaving 16 bases between them. The CDR3 DNA is TGCGCCAGCAGCCAAGAGCCGGGGTCGACCTTTTACGAGCAGTACTTC. Protein: CASSQEPGSTFYEQYF.

The V and J genes are TRBV5-1 and TRBJ2-3, with TRBD2 matching over 9 bases. The CDR3 is 15 residues long. Germline V CDR1 and CDR2: SGHRS, YFSETQ. V was clipped by 0 bases and J by 9 bases; unmatched bases: 8. CDR3 bases: TGCGCCAGCAGCTTGGTAGCGGGAGCCCTGGGAACGCAGTATTTT. Translation: CASSLVAGALGTQYF. The full variable domain, completed using reference TRBV5-1 and TRBJ2-3, is KAGVTQTPRYLIKTRGQQVTLSCSPISGHRSVSWYQQTPGQGLQFLFEYFSETQRNKGNFPGRFSGRQFSNSRSEMNVSTLELGDSALYLCASSLVAGALGTQYFGPGTRLTVL.